Sequencing of this T cell receptor beta chain was carried out in a study of T cells in women clearing cervical HPV infection. Looking at the study overall: Blood came at first lesion visit for cases, post-clearance for controls. For cases, blood was sampled a median about 140 days after lesion detection, interquartile range roughly 80 to 200 days. Notes on the study in general: Repertoire richness, not evenness, was significantly elevated in CIN3+ cases versus controls.

Profiling relied on immunoSEQ multiplex PCR, and the TCRdb table lists in-frame clones only, not all of them. With 36,000 or so clones in the sample, the ten largest clones hold less than 4%. Trimming shortened V by 0 bases and J by 2 bases, and 13 bases separated the two germline ends. The CDR3 contains 15 residues. Per the germline V gene, CDR1 is DFQATT and CDR2 is SNEGSKA (reference sequence). Concerning this clone itself: Its antigen is undetermined. The CDR3 goes on 3 residues after the read ends, and that part is filled in from the germline J gene.

V and J are TRBV20-1 and TRBJ1-2; no firm D call. This TCR was sampled from a woman aged 18 to 69 with a cervical HPV16 infection that either progressed to CIN3+ or cleared (not recorded which). What was sequenced was blood buffy coat. The sequenced CDR3 bases are TGCAGTGCTAGAGATTTGACCGCAGGAAACTATGGC. Translation: CSARDLTAGNYG. The full CDR3 reads CSARDLTAGNYGYTF.